The 16 T cell receptor beta chains in this list originate from one sample, sequenced in a study of blood T cell repertoires in COVID-19. Sequencing used immunoSEQ multiplex PCR; TCRdb keeps in-frame clones, though not all of them. The data show roughly 280,000 clones, about 90% seen once. The sequenced sample consisted of peripheral blood. All receptors come from a woman aged 45-60 years who had recovered from COVID-19.

This chain links TRBV19 with TRBJ1-1, with TRBD1 identical over 7 bases. Germline V gives CDR1 LNHDA, CDR2 SQIVND (reference sequence). V gave up 4 bases and J gave up 0 bases; unmatched junction bases: 14. CDR3 length: 18 residues. CDR3 protein: CASSNQYGTAVLNTEAFF. The CDR3 nucleotides read TGTGCCAGTAGTAACCAATACGGGACAGCAGTTCTGAACACTGAAGCTTTCTTT.

This clone was seen a single time. The chain links TRBV5-6 to TRBJ2-3; D remains ambiguous. Trimming cost V 0 bases and J 7 bases, with 6 bases left between them. The CDR3 extends over 12 amino acids. Germline CDR1 and CDR2: SGHDT and YYEEEE. The CDR3 is CASSLAAHTQYF. For the CDR3, the DNA is TGTGCCAGCAGCTTGGCCGCGCATACGCAGTATTTT.

The genes are TRBV6-5 and TRBJ1-5, with TRBD1 matching 12 bases. Germline V gene data show CDR1 as MNHEY and CDR2 as SVGAGI. V lost 7 bases and J lost 4; bases outside the gene matches: 5. CDR3 length: 15 residues. In DNA form, the CDR3 reads TGTGCCAGCACACGGGACAGGGGGCGAAATCAGCCCCAGCATTTT. The encoded protein is CASTRDRGRNQPQHF.

This chain joins TRBV6-5 and TRBJ1-2; perhaps TRBD1 as D (5 bases). CDR3 length: 14 amino acids. Germline CDR1 and CDR2: MNHEY and SVGAGI. Deletions cut 6 bases from V and 1 base from J, with 12 bases between. As DNA, the CDR3 is TGTGCCAGCAGAGAGGGAGGGGATAACTATGGCTACACCTTC. Its translation: CASREGGDNYGYTF.

The chain recombines TRBV3-1 (or the pseudogene TRBV3-2) with TRBJ2-1; maybe TRBD2 (6 bases). The CDR3 is 15 residues long. The germline V gene has CDR1 LGHDT and CDR2 YNNKEL (reference sequence). Trimming shortened V by 0 bases and J by 5 bases, and 11 bases separated the two germline ends. CDR3 sequence (DNA): TGTGCCAGCAGCCAAGACGGGGGAACCGACAATGAGCAGTTCTTC. Translated, it gives CASSQDGGTDNEQFF.

Only one count was recorded for this clone. The rearrangement joins TRBV7-3 to TRBJ1-1, with 9 bases fitting TRBD1. This CDR3 is built from 14 residues. V was pared by 5 bases and J by 7 bases, with 8 bases of the junction left unmatched. CDR1 and CDR2 (germline): SGHTA, FQGTGA. Written as DNA, the CDR3 is TGTGCCAGCAGCGGTGGGACAGGGTATGGTGAAGCTTTCTTT. It is translated as CASSGGTGYGEAFF.

J is TRBJ2-7 and V is TRBV28; 10 bases are shared with TRBD2. CDR1 is MDHEN, CDR2 SYDVKM, per germline. The CDR3 extends over 15 amino acids. J gave up 7 bases and V 4 bases, and 10 bases lay outside the gene matches. The CDR3 loop reads CASSSPAGGPLEQYF. As DNA, the CDR3 is TGTGCCAGCAGTTCCCCAGCGGGAGGGCCGTTGGAGCAGTACTTC. The full variable domain, completed using reference TRBV28 and TRBJ2-7, is DVKVTQSSRYLVKRTGEKVFLECVQDMDHENMFWYRQDPGLGLRLIYFSYDVKMKEKGDIPEGYSVSREKKERFSLILESASTNQTSMYLCASSSPAGGPLEQYFGPGTRLTVT.

This chain joins TRBV10-3 and TRBJ2-6; TRBD1 agrees at 7 bases. Trimming removed 6 bases from V and 0 bases from J; junction bases left unmatched: 11. This CDR3 contains 18 residues. Germline loops: CDR1 ENHRY, CDR2 SYGVKD. This CDR3 is CAIRTRDRDHSGANVLTF. CDR3 DNA sequence: TGTGCCATCAGAACCCGGGACAGAGACCACTCTGGGGCCAACGTCCTGACTTTC.

The V gene is TRBV15, the J gene TRBJ1-4, with a tentative D call TRBD1 (6 bases). The germline gives CDR1 LNHNV, CDR2 YYDKDF (reference sequence). CDR3 length: 18 amino acids. Between the trimmed V and J ends, which lost 0 bases and 7 bases, there was a span of 21 bases. The CDR3 is CATSRDLTSGVDREKLFF. CDR3 in DNA: TGTGCCACCAGCAGAGATCTCACTTCAGGGGTGGACCGTGAAAAACTGTTTTTT.

DNA for the CDR3: TGCGCCAGCAGCTGGATAAGACAGGCCCAAACCTACGAGCAGTACTTC. Its translation: CASSWIRQAQTYEQYF. The rearrangement links TRBV5-1 to TRBJ2-7; tentatively, D is TRBD1 (6 bases). Looked up from germline, CDR1 is SGHRS and CDR2 is YFSETQ. This CDR3 contains 16 residues. V was pared by 3 bases and J by 2 bases, with 18 bases between.

J is TRBJ2-5 and V is TRBV6-6; tentatively, D is TRBD1 (6 bases). Trimming pared 6 bases from V and 0 bases from J, leaving 8 bases between. The CDR3 is 13 residues long. From germline, CDR1 is MNHNY and CDR2 SVGAGI (reference sequence). CDR3 DNA: TGTGCCAGCAGCTGGGACAACCAAGAGACCCAGTACTTC. Residues: CASSWDNQETQYF.

This chain connects TRBV4-2 to TRBJ1-5; 10 bases fit TRBD1. This CDR3 is 15 amino acids long. The germline CDR1 and CDR2 sequences are LGHNA and YNFKEQ. The ends lost 0 bases at V and 7 bases at J; junction bases unmatched: 3. DNA for the CDR3: TGTGCCAGCAGCCAAGAAGGACAGGGGGACCAGCCCCAGCATTTT. Amino acid sequence: CASSQEGQGDQPQHF.

The rearrangement links TRBV28 to TRBJ2-7; 9 bases fit TRBD2. Germline CDR1 is MDHEN and CDR2 is SYDVKM. With 5 bases clipped from V and 7 bases from J, the junction kept 9 bases outside the gene matches. The CDR3 totals 14 residues. The CDR3 sequence: CASSVPGTSREQYF. CDR3 DNA sequence: TGTGCCAGCAGTGTGCCCGGGACTAGCCGAGAGCAGTACTTC. Filled out from reference TRBV28 and TRBJ2-7, the complete variable domain reads DVKVTQSSRYLVKRTGEKVFLECVQDMDHENMFWYRQDPGLGLRLIYFSYDVKMKEKGDIPEGYSVSREKKERFSLILESASTNQTSMYLCASSVPGTSREQYFGPGTRLTVT.

J is TRBJ2-7 and V is TRBV18; 7 positions agree with TRBD1. There are 16 residues in the CDR3. Germline loops: CDR1 KGHSH, CDR2 LQKENI. V lost 0 bases and J lost 0; bases outside the gene matches: 5. CDR3 sequence: CASSPPGGTRSYEQYF. As DNA, the CDR3 is TGTGCCAGCTCACCACCAGGGGGCACCCGCTCCTACGAGCAGTACTTC.

The rearrangement joins TRBV4-1 to TRBJ1-2; D is ambiguous. The CDR3 is 13 residues long. Germline V CDR1 and CDR2: MGHRA, YSYEKL. Trimming pared 0 bases from V and 5 bases from J, leaving 7 bases between. DNA for the CDR3: TGCGCCAGCAGCCAAGAGCGCGTATATGGCTACACCTTC. Its protein is CASSQERVYGYTF.

In its sample, this clone was seen a few times. The J gene is TRBJ1-1, the V gene TRBV7-2; D is uncertain. The V gene lost 3 bases and the J gene lost 1 base, with 9 bases spanning the gap. Germline values: CDR1 SGHTA, CDR2 FQGNSA. This CDR3 is built from 14 residues. CDR3 in amino acids: CASSFGRQNTEAFF. For the CDR3, the DNA is TGTGCCAGCAGCTTCGGAAGACAGAACACTGAAGCTTTCTTT.